These 31 T cell receptor beta chains were sequenced from one sample in a study of T cells in Graves' hyperthyroidism and ophthalmopathy. RNA transcripts yielded amplified TCR beta CDR3 regions. Researchers ran a first-round RT-PCR on the TCR CDR3 using the HTBI primer set. Via MiXCR, TCRdb re-called the multiplex PCR reads, giving one row per CDR3 protein. The sample lists under 400,000 distinct CDR3 sequences, about 13% occurring once. Sequencing was carried out using blood. Source of these receptors: a woman under 30 with Graves' hyperthyroidism.

This clonotype has only a few counts. One end of the junction is discordant with germline, which a read error may explain. The chain joins TRBV20-1 to TRBJ2-7, with 12 bases identical to TRBD2. The length of the CDR3 is 15 residues. Germline loops: CDR1 DFQATT, CDR2 SNEGSKA (reference sequence). The CDR3 is CSASKTSGGSYERYF. Written as DNA, the CDR3 is TGCAGTGCTTCCAAGACTAGCGGGGGCTCCTACGAGCGGTACTTC.

This clonotype was seen at least ten times. The rearrangement uses TRBV28 and TRBJ2-7; 8 positions agree with TRBD1. The CDR3 runs to 14 residues. Unmatched junction bases numbered 10, after V lost 6 bases and J lost 6 bases. Germline V gene sequence: CDR1 MDHEN, CDR2 SYDVKM. CDR3 residues: CASSPGTGAFEQYF. As DNA, the CDR3 is TGTGCCAGCAGCCCAGGGACAGGTGCTTTCGAGCAGTACTTC. The full variable domain, with the rest looked up from reference TRBV28 and TRBJ2-7, is DVKVTQSSRYLVKRTGEKVFLECVQDMDHENMFWYRQDPGLGLRLIYFSYDVKMKEKGDIPEGYSVSREKKERFSLILESASTNQTSMYLCASSPGTGAFEQYFGPGTRLTVT.

This clonotype has only a few counts. The chain uses TRBV27 and TRBJ1-5; TRBD1 agrees at 7 bases. Germline trimming cut 6 bases from V and 2 bases from J; bases unmatched to any gene: 7. CDR3 size: 15 residues. Germline assignment: CDR1 MNHEY and CDR2 SMNVEV (reference sequence). This CDR3 is CASSLTGKGNQPQHF. For the CDR3, the DNA is TGTGCCAGCAGCTTGACAGGGAAGGGCAATCAGCCCCAGCATTTT.

Many counts were recorded for this clonotype. The gene calls are TRBV19 and TRBJ1-5, with D unresolved. V lost 3 bases to trimming and J lost 2 bases, with 11 bases between them. This CDR3 region has 15 residues. The germline V gene encodes CDR1 LNHDA and CDR2 SQIVND (reference sequence). CDR3 in amino acids: CASSIGRSRNQPQHF. DNA for the CDR3: TGTGCCAGTAGTATTGGAAGGTCCCGCAATCAGCCCCAGCATTTT.

Many counts were recorded for this clonotype. This rearrangement joins TRBV20-1 to TRBJ2-7, with D perhaps TRBD2 (6 bases). V lost 8 bases, J lost 2 bases, and 19 bases lay in between. Per germline, CDR1 DFQATT and CDR2 SNEGSKA (reference sequence). CDR3 length: 14 amino acids. The CDR3 bases are TGCAGTAGCGGCGAGGGACTCCCGACCTACGAGCAGTACTTC. Translating gives CSSGEGLPTYEQYF.

This clonotype was detected ten times or more. This rearrangement joins TRBV5-4 to TRBJ1-1; 9 bases align to TRBD1. Trimming removed 3 bases from V and 0 bases from J; junction bases left unmatched: 3. The CDR3 covers 15 residues. The germline CDR1 and CDR2 sequences are SGHNT and YYREEE (reference sequence). In DNA form, the CDR3 reads TGTGCCAGCAGCTCGGACAGGGGAGTGAACACTGAAGCTTTCTTT. It translates to CASSSDRGVNTEAFF. Filled out from reference TRBV5-4 and TRBJ1-1, the complete variable domain reads ETGVTQSPTHLIKTRGQQVTLRCSSQSGHNTVSWYQQALGQGPQFIFQYYREEENGRGNFPPRFSGLQFPNYSSELNVNALELDDSALYLCASSSDRGVNTEAFFGQGTRLTVV.

This clonotype was observed at least ten times. CDR3 DNA: TGTGCCAGCTCACCACCGGTTTCAGGGGCCAGCGAGCAGTACTTC. This gives the protein CASSPPVSGASEQYF. The chain has TRBV18 and TRBJ2-7; D might be TRBD1 (6 bases). The V and J ends lost 0 bases and 6 bases respectively, with 15 bases between them. From germline, CDR1 is KGHSH and CDR2 LQKENI. This CDR3 is 15 amino acids long.

The rearrangement uses TRBV15 and TRBJ2-2, with D perhaps matching TRBD2 (6 bases). The germline gives CDR1 LNHNV, CDR2 YYDKDF (reference sequence). V was trimmed by 0 bases and J by 0 bases, leaving 11 bases between them. The CDR3 is 17 residues long. CDR3 DNA: TGTGCCACCAGCAGAGATCGGGGGAACGCGAACACCGGGGAGCTGTTTTTT. It specifies CATSRDRGNANTGELFF.

CDR3 region: CASSVTGLDFSGANVLTF. The CDR3 DNA sequence: TGTGCCAGCAGCGTTACGGGACTAGACTTCTCTGGGGCCAACGTCCTGACTTTC. The rearrangement uses TRBV7-8 and TRBJ2-6; 8 bases agree with TRBD2. V shed 5 bases and J 0 bases; nucleotides not matched to a gene: 9. CDR1 SGHVS and CDR2 FQNEAQ come from the germline V gene. The CDR3 runs to 18 residues.

This clonotype was observed at least ten times. The chain links TRBV7-3 to TRBJ2-1; maybe TRBD2 (6 bases). The germline gives CDR1 SGHTA, CDR2 FQGTGA. The CDR3 has 15 residues. The germline V and J ends were trimmed by 1 base and 6 bases, with 13 bases remaining between them. In nucleotides, the CDR3 is TGTGCCAGCAGCTTAAACGGGAGAAGAACCAATGAGCAGTTCTTC. Translation gives CASSLNGRRTNEQFF.

The rearrangement uses TRBV5-4 and TRBJ1-2, with D uncertain. This CDR3 comprises 13 residues. Trimming shortened V by 0 bases and J by 6 bases, and 9 bases separated the two germline ends. Germline loops: CDR1 SGHNT, CDR2 YYREEE (reference sequence). The CDR3: CASSLDSGHGYTF. The CDR3 DNA is TGTGCCAGCAGCTTGGACAGCGGACATGGCTACACCTTC.

Notes on this clonotype: Possible read error: a much larger clone is one base away. The chain has TRBV5-1 and TRBJ2-1; 8 nucleotides match TRBD1. The CDR3 covers 15 residues. Per the germline V gene, CDR1 is SGHRS and CDR2 is YFSETQ. The CDR3 nucleotides are TGCGCCAGCAGGTTGGGGCAGGGGGCGAGGAATGAGCAGTTCTTC. This sequence encodes CASRLGQGARNEQFF.

Note on this clonotype: A much more abundant neighbour one base away suggests this may be a read error. The conserved phenylalanine or tryptophan normally closing the CDR3 is absent here, so this likely arose from a read error. The chain joins TRBV6-2 or TRBV6-3 to TRBJ1-1; D is perhaps TRBD1 (6 bases). V gave up 8 bases and J gave up 4 bases, with 14 bases separating them. Germline V gene lookup returns CDR1 MNHEY and CDR2 SVGEGT. This CDR3 has 13 residues. CDR3 region: CASLQGWSTEAFL. In nucleotides, the CDR3 is TGTGCCAGCCTCCAGGGGTGGAGCACTGAAGCTTTCTTA.

This clonotype was detected many times. J is TRBJ2-3 and V is TRBV3-1; D perhaps matches TRBD1 (5 bases). CDR1 is LGHDT, CDR2 YNNKEL, per germline (reference sequence). This CDR3 comprises 17 residues. Trimming pared 0 bases from V and 2 bases from J, leaving 15 bases between. The CDR3 DNA sequence: TGTGCCAGCAGCCAAGAGTTGAGCAGGGCAAACACAGATACGCAGTATTTT. The encoded protein is CASSQELSRANTDTQYF.

This clonotype was seen repeatedly, ten times or more. The V gene is TRBV12-3 or TRBV12-4, the J gene TRBJ2-1, with TRBD2 matching over 14 bases. V was pared by 5 bases and J by 6 bases, with 3 bases of the junction left unmatched. The CDR3 is made up of 15 amino acids. CDR3 sequence (DNA): TGTGCCAGCAGTGCCGGACTAGCGGGGGGCAATGAGCAGTTCTTC. The encoded protein is CASSAGLAGGNEQFF.

This clonotype was detected a few times. The V and J genes are TRBV28 and TRBJ2-5; TRBD1 aligns across 9 bases. J lost 9 bases, V lost 6 bases, and 8 bases had no gene match. This CDR3 region has 13 residues. Germline V gene sequence: CDR1 MDHEN, CDR2 SYDVKM. The DNA for the CDR3 is TGTGCCAGCAGCCCCGGGACAGGGAGGTCCCAGTACTTC. Translated: CASSPGTGRSQYF.

The V and J genes are TRBV27 and TRBJ2-7, with 8 bases that match TRBD2. J gave up 2 bases and V 6 bases, and 15 bases lay outside the gene matches. This CDR3 has 17 amino acids. Per the germline V gene, CDR1 is MNHEY and CDR2 is SMNVEV (reference sequence). DNA of the CDR3: TGTGCCAGCAGACAGGGTTACAGGCGGGGGGTCCCCTACGAGCAGTACTTC. Protein: CASRQGYRRGVPYEQYF.

This clonotype was counted ten times or more. J is TRBJ2-1 and V is TRBV27; 14 bases are shared with TRBD2. The trim removed 5 bases at V and 8 bases at J, leaving 5 bases unmatched. This CDR3 has 15 residues. From germline, CDR1 is MNHEY and CDR2 SMNVEV (reference sequence). In DNA form, the CDR3 reads TGTGCCAGCAGTCTAGGGACTAGCGGGAGCCATGAGCAGTTCTTC. It specifies CASSLGTSGSHEQFF.

There are many counts of this clonotype. This chain uses TRBV3-1 with TRBJ1-5; TRBD1 matches at 8 bases. This CDR3 is 15 amino acids long. CDR1 LGHDT and CDR2 YNNKEL come from the germline V gene (reference sequence). The trim removed 5 bases at V and 8 bases at J, leaving 11 bases unmatched. The CDR3 protein is CASSSDRGTREPQHF. The DNA of the CDR3 is TGTGCCAGCAGCTCAGACAGGGGCACACGAGAGCCCCAGCATTTT.

This clonotype was seen a handful of times. V and J are TRBV4-3 and TRBJ1-4; D call uncertain. CDR3 size: 15 residues. V was cut by 1 base and J by 8 bases, with 14 bases left in between. The V gene's germline CDR1 is LGHNA and CDR2 YSLEER. The CDR3 loop is CASSQGAVEDEKLFF. CDR3 DNA sequence: TGCGCCAGCAGCCAAGGGGCGGTGGAGGACGAAAAACTGTTTTTT.

Ten or more counts support this clonotype. The gene calls are TRBV29-1 and TRBJ2-1, with 14 bases that match TRBD2. V lost 6 bases to trimming and J lost 8 bases; unmatched junction nucleotides: 9. The CDR3 consists of 15 residues. The germline CDR1 and CDR2 sequences are SQVTM and ANQGSEA. The CDR3 DNA reads as TGCAGCGTCCGACCGACTAGCGGGAGGGGCGATGAGCAGTTCTTC. Protein product: CSVRPTSGRGDEQFF.

This clonotype has ten or more counts. J is TRBJ2-5 and V is TRBV9; no definite D call. V was shortened by 0 bases and J by 3 bases, with 9 bases between the two germline ends. The CDR3 consists of 14 residues. Germline-derived CDR1 and CDR2 are SGDLS and YYNGEE. The DNA of the CDR3 is TGTGCCAGCAGCGTAGCTCAGGAAGAAGAGACCCAGTACTTC. Protein sequence: CASSVAQEEETQYF.

This clonotype appeared many times. The chain couples TRBV6-2 or TRBV6-3 to TRBJ1-1; D is uncertain. In germline, CDR1 is MNHEY, CDR2 SVGEGT. The CDR3 loop spans 12 amino acids. Trimming left V 2 bases short and J 6 bases short, with 7 bases between. The CDR3 region is CASSYGTPEAFF. CDR3 DNA: TGTGCCAGCAGTTACGGCACTCCTGAAGCTTTCTTT.

Details on this clonotype: A single base separates this from a much larger clone, so it may be a read error. The genes are TRBV7-2 and TRBJ1-1; TRBD1 might be the D (5 bases). This CDR3 comprises 17 residues. The V gene's germline CDR1 is SGHTA and CDR2 FQGNSA. DNA for the CDR3: TGTGCCAGCAGACGAAGGTTAATCTTAAAGGGGAACACTGAAGCTTCCTTT. Protein product: CASRRRLILKGNTEASF.

At least ten counts were recorded for this clonotype. The V gene is TRBV27, the J gene TRBJ2-1; 9 bases are a match to TRBD2. The CDR3 spans 13 residues. V lost 2 bases and J lost 11; bases outside the gene matches: 4. Germline V lookup: CDR1 MNHEY, CDR2 SMNVEV (reference sequence). CDR3 sequence (DNA): TGTGCCAGCAGTTTACCCGGGACTAGCCAGCAGTTCTTC. This sequence encodes CASSLPGTSQQFF.

This clonotype turned up a few times. The rearrangement uses TRBV5-6 and TRBJ1-3; the D is unclear. Trimming left V 3 bases short and J 4 bases short, with 11 bases between. This CDR3 region has 14 residues. Germline lookup yields CDR1 SGHDT and CDR2 YYEEEE. The CDR3 reads CASSSQINGNTIYF. DNA of the CDR3: TGTGCCAGCAGCTCACAGATAAACGGAAACACCATATATTTT. The full variable domain, with the rest looked up from reference TRBV5-6 and TRBJ1-3, is DAGVTQSPTHLIKTRGQQVTLRCSPKSGHDTVSWYQQALGQGPQFIFQYYEEEERQRGNFPDRFSGHQFPNYSSELNVNALLLGDSALYLCASSSQINGNTIYFGEGSWLTVV.

This clonotype was recorded many times. The chain joins TRBV20-1 to TRBJ2-7; 8 nucleotides match TRBD2. J lost 1 base, V lost 5 bases, and 4 bases had no gene match. From germline, CDR1 is DFQATT and CDR2 SNEGSKA (reference sequence). The CDR3 is 13 residues long. This chain's CDR3 is CSADTSGSYEQYF. In nucleotides, the CDR3 is TGCAGTGCTGATACTAGCGGTTCCTACGAGCAGTACTTC.

This clonotype was counted at least ten times. The chain carries TRBV2 and TRBJ2-1; the match to TRBD2 covers 9 bases. The CDR3 has 16 amino acids. CDR1 SNHLY and CDR2 FYNNEI come from the germline V gene. The ends lost 6 bases at V and 2 bases at J; junction bases unmatched: 8. The DNA of the CDR3 is TGTGCCAGCAGAATGCTAGCGGGGTCAACCTACAATGAGCAGTTCTTC. Amino acid sequence: CASRMLAGSTYNEQFF.

The table lists this clonotype with many counts. V gene TRBV10-3 combines with J gene TRBJ2-3, with D possibly TRBD1 on 5 matching bases. V was trimmed by 6 bases and J by 0 bases, leaving 10 bases between them. Germline CDR1 ENHRY, CDR2 SYGVKD. This CDR3 spans 14 amino acids. CDR3 bases: TGTGCCATCAGGACCCAGGGCAGCACAGATACGCAGTATTTT. Residues: CAIRTQGSTDTQYF.

This clonotype was observed at least ten times. The chain employs TRBV7-2 and TRBJ2-1; D is perhaps TRBD2 (6 bases). This CDR3 is 13 amino acids long. Germline V gene sequence: CDR1 SGHTA, CDR2 FQGNSA. Trimming left V 5 bases short and J 12 bases short, with 17 bases between. The CDR3 loop reads CASSPTEGPGQFF. The CDR3 nucleotides read TGTGCCAGCAGCCCAACGGAGGGTCCGGGGCAGTTCTTC.

This rearrangement joins TRBV28 to TRBJ2-1; 14 positions agree with TRBD2. In germline, CDR1 is MDHEN, CDR2 SYDVKM. Germline trimming cut 2 bases from V and 8 bases from J; bases unmatched to any gene: 2. CDR3 length: 15 residues. CDR3: CASSLKTSGRDEQFF. DNA for the CDR3: TGTGCCAGCAGTTTAAAGACTAGCGGGAGGGATGAGCAGTTCTTC.